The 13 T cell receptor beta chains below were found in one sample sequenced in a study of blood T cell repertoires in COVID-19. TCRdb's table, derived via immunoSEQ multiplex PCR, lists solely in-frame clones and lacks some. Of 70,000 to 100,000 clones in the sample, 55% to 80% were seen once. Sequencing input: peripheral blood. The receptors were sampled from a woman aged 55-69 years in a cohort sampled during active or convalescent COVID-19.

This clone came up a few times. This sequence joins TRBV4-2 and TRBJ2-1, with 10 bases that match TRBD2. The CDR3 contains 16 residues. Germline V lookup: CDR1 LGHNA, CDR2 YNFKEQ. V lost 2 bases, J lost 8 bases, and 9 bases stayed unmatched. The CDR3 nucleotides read TGTGCCAGCAGCCAAATCACAGCGGGGGGGCGGTATGAGCAGTTCTTC. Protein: CASSQITAGGRYEQFF.

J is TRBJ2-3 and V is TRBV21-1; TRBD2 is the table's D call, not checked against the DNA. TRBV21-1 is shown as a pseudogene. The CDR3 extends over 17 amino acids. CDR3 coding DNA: TGTGCCAGCAGCAAGACCCGGGCGGGGGGCTTTTTCGATACGCAGTATTTT. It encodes CASSKTRAGGFFDTQYF.

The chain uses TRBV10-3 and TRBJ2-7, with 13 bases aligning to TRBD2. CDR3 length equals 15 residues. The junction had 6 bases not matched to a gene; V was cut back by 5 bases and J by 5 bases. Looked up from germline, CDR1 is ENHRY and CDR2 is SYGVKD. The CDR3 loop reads CAISHTSGGENEQYF. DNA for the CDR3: TGTGCCATCAGTCACACTAGCGGGGGGGAGAACGAGCAGTACTTC.

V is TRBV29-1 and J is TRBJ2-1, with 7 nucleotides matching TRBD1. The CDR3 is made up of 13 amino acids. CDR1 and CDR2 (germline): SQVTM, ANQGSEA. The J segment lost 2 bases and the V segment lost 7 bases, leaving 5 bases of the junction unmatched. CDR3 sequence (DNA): TGCAGCGCCCCTGGACAGGCCTACAATGAGCAGTTCTTC. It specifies CSAPGQAYNEQFF.

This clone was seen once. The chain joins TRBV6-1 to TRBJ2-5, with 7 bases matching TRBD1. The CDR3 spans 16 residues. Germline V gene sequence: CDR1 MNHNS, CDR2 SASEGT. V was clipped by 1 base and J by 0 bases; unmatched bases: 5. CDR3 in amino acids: CASSEGPRGYQETQYF. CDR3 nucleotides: TGTGCCAGCAGTGAAGGGCCCAGGGGGTACCAAGAGACCCAGTACTTC.

In nucleotides, the CDR3 is TGTGCCAGCAGTCTGAAGGGCAGCGGACATTCACCCCTCCACTTT. Its protein product is CASSLKGSGHSPLHF. V usage is TRBV27 and J usage is TRBJ1-6, with no clear D. Germline CDR1 reads MNHEY; CDR2 reads SMNVEV (reference sequence). CDR3 length: 15 residues. V was pared by 5 bases and J by 8 bases, with 16 bases between.

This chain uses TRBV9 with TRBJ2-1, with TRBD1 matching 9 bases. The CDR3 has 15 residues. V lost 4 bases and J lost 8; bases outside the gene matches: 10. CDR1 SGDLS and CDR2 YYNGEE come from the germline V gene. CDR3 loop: CASSPLQGARDEQFF. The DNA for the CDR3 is TGTGCCAGCAGCCCCTTACAGGGGGCGAGGGATGAGCAGTTCTTC.

The CDR3 region has the DNA TGTGCCAGCAGCCACTACGGACTCCCGCTCTGGAGAGACACCATATATTTT. Amino acid sequence: CASSHYGLPLWRDTIYF. The chain recombines TRBV7-9 with TRBJ1-3; D gene unclear. This CDR3 comprises 17 residues. Germline CDR1 SEHNR, CDR2 FQNEAQ (reference sequence). Trimming shortened V by 5 bases and J by 8 bases, and 25 bases separated the two germline ends.

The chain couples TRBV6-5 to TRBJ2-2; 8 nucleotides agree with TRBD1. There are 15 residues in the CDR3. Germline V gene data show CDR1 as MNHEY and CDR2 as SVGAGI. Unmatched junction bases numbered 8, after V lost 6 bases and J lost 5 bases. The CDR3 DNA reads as TGTGCCAGCAGACTCCAGGGGGCGGGTACCGGGGAGCTGTTTTTT. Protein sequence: CASRLQGAGTGELFF.

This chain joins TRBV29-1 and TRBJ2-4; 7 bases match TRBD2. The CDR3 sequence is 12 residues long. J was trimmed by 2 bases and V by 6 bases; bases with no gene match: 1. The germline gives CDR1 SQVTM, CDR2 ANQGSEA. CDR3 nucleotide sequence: TGCAGCGTGGGGGGGTCCAAAAACATTCAGTACTTC. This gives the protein CSVGGSKNIQYF.

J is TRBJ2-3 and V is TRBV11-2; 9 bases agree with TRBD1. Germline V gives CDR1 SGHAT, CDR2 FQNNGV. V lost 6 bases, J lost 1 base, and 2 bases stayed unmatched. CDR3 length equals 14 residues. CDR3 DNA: TGTGCCAGCAGGAGGACAGGGGGCACAGATACGCAGTATTTT. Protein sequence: CASRRTGGTDTQYF.

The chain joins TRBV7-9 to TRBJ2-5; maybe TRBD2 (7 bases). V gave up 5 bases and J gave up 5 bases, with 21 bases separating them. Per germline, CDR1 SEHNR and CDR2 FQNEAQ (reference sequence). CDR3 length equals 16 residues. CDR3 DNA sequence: TGTGCCAGCAGCCCAGAGGGGGGGGCGATTTGGGAGACCCAGTACTTC. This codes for CASSPEGGAIWETQYF.

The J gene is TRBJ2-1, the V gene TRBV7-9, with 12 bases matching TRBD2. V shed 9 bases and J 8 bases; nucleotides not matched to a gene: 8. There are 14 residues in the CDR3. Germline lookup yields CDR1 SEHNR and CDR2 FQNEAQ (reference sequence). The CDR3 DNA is TGTGCCAGTCGTCTAGCGGGGGGGAACGATGAGCAGTTCTTC. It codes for CASRLAGGNDEQFF. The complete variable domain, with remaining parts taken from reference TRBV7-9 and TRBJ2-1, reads DTGVSQNPRHKITKRGQNVTFRCDPISEHNRLYWYRQTLGQGPEFLTYFQNEAQLEKSRLLSDRFSAERPKGSFSTLEIQRTEQGDSAMYLCASRLAGGNDEQFFGPGTRLTVL.